One sample yielded the 20 T cell receptor beta chains listed below, sequenced in a study of blood T cell repertoires in COVID-19. Produced via immunoSEQ multiplex PCR; TCRdb's table is partial and in-frame only. The table includes roughly 130,000 clones, 65% to 80% detected once. The specimen sequenced was peripheral blood. Source of these receptors: a man aged 55 to 70 with acute or convalescent COVID-19.

The V gene is TRBV6-5, the J gene TRBJ2-7, with 7 bases lining up with TRBD2. The ends lost 2 bases at V and 6 bases at J; junction bases unmatched: 7. Germline CDR1 and CDR2: MNHEY and SVGAGI. The CDR3 spans 14 residues. The CDR3 spells CASSYGAGVSEQYF. In nucleotides, the CDR3 is TGTGCCAGCAGTTACGGGGCGGGAGTAAGCGAGCAGTACTTC.

This clone was detected a few times. The genes are TRBV29-1 and TRBJ2-3; 11 bases map to TRBD2. The V segment lost 7 bases and the J segment 0 bases; nucleotides outside the gene matches: 3. This CDR3 has 14 amino acids. Germline values: CDR1 SQVTM, CDR2 ANQGSEA. The CDR3 DNA reads TGCAGCGCCGGGACTAGCGGTAGCACAGATACGCAGTATTTT. Translating gives CSAGTSGSTDTQYF.

V and J are TRBV30 and TRBJ1-2; 8 bases match TRBD1. From germline, CDR1 is GTSNPN and CDR2 SVGIG (reference sequence). Germline trimming cut 3 bases from V and 5 bases from J; bases unmatched to any gene: 11. This CDR3 is built from 15 residues. CDR3 bases: TGTGCCTGGAGCCCCCCCAGGGGGCGTTGGTATGGCTACACCTTC. This translates into CAWSPPRGRWYGYTF.

The chain couples TRBV12-3 or TRBV12-4 to TRBJ1-1, with 7 bases aligning to TRBD1. CDR3 length equals 13 residues. The V segment lost 2 bases and the J segment 6 bases; nucleotides outside the gene matches: 3. CDR3 loop: CASSLRQGAEAFF. The CDR3 region has the DNA TGTGCCAGCAGTTTAAGGCAGGGGGCTGAAGCTTTCTTT.

This clone was recorded once. V is TRBV18 and J is TRBJ2-1; 11 nucleotides align to TRBD2. The germline CDR1 and CDR2 sequences are KGHSH and LQKENI. The CDR3 is made up of 15 amino acids. V trimming: 4 bases; J trimming: 4 bases; junction bases outside the gene matches: 3. The DNA for the CDR3 is TGTGCCAGCTCACTTAGACTAGCGGGATACAATGAGCAGTTCTTC. Translated, it gives CASSLRLAGYNEQFF.

The J gene is TRBJ2-1, the V gene TRBV6-2 or TRBV6-3; 8 bases match TRBD2. After removal of 5 bases from V and 6 bases from J, the junction contained 15 bases not matched to a gene. Germline loops: CDR1 MNHEY, CDR2 SVGEGT. The CDR3 is 17 amino acids. Written as DNA, the CDR3 is TGTGCCAGCAGTCACCAGCGGGGGACGCGAATTACCAATGAGCAGTTCTTC. Amino acid sequence: CASSHQRGTRITNEQFF.

Sample share makes this clone medium-sized. V is TRBV7-9 and J is TRBJ2-7, with D perhaps matching TRBD2 (6 bases). There are 16 residues in the CDR3. V lost 5 bases and J 0 bases, leaving 17 bases between the germline ends. The V gene's germline CDR1 is SEHNR and CDR2 FQNEAQ (reference sequence). The DNA for the CDR3 is TGTGCCAGCAGCGAATGGTGGCACGGGAGCTCCTACGAGCAGTACTTC. Translating it yields CASSEWWHGSSYEQYF.

Here the CDR3 DNA reads TGCGCCAGCAGCTTGGTGTCAGGGGGTGGCTCAGATACGCAGTATTTT. This gives the protein CASSLVSGGGSDTQYF. The rearrangement joins TRBV5-1 to TRBJ2-3; TRBD1 agrees at 7 bases. Germline CDR1 reads SGHRS; CDR2 reads YFSETQ. The V gene end was trimmed by 0 bases and the J gene end by 4 bases; junction bases not matched to a gene: 8. The CDR3 covers 16 residues.

This clone was recorded once. The genes are TRBV9 and TRBJ2-1; 11 bases are shared with TRBD2. The CDR3 has 15 amino acids. The germline V gene encodes CDR1 SGDLS and CDR2 YYNGEE. V trimming: 4 bases; J trimming: 4 bases; junction bases outside the gene matches: 4. The CDR3 nucleotides are TGTGCCAGCAGCTCGGGACTAGCGGTGTACAATGAGCAGTTCTTC. Amino acid sequence: CASSSGLAVYNEQFF.

The genes are TRBV6-2 or TRBV6-3 and TRBJ2-1; 7 bases fit TRBD2. CDR1 is MNHEY and CDR2 is SVGEGT in the germline V gene. This CDR3 contains 19 residues. Trimming removed 4 bases from V and 8 bases from J; junction bases left unmatched: 23. CDR3 loop: CASSSEVDPGGRTFDEQFF. The CDR3 DNA follows: TGTGCCAGCAGTTCTGAGGTTGACCCGGGAGGCCGAACGTTCGATGAGCAGTTCTTC.

The rearrangement joins TRBV7-9 to TRBJ2-2; TRBD1 agrees at 9 bases. The length of the CDR3 is 15 residues. V lost 5 bases and J lost 2; bases outside the gene matches: 3. Germline loops: CDR1 SEHNR, CDR2 FQNEAQ (reference sequence). In DNA form, the CDR3 reads TGTGCCAGCAGCCGACAGGGGGTAAACACCGGGGAGCTGTTTTTT. It specifies CASSRQGVNTGELFF.

The V call is TRBV18, the J call TRBJ2-1; perhaps TRBD1 as D (6 bases). The V gene's germline CDR1 is KGHSH and CDR2 LQKENI. V shed 3 bases and J shed 8 bases, with 11 bases lying between them. This CDR3 comprises 13 residues. CDR3: CASSPGQEDEQFF. The CDR3 coding sequence is TGTGCCAGCTCACCGGGACAAGAGGATGAGCAGTTCTTC. The whole variable domain, remainder taken from reference TRBV18 and TRBJ2-1, is NAGVMQNPRHLVRRRGQEARLRCSPMKGHSHVYWYRQLPEEGLKFMVYLQKENIIDESGMPKERFSAEFPKEGPSILRIQQVVRGDSAAYFCASSPGQEDEQFFGPGTRLTVL.

CDR3 coding DNA: TGCGCCAGCACAGACAGGGGGCCTGAGTATGGCTACACCTTC. It yields the protein CASTDRGPEYGYTF. The rearrangement uses TRBV10-2 and TRBJ1-2; TRBD1 matches at 10 bases. This CDR3 contains 14 residues. V lost 7 bases and J lost 5; bases outside the gene matches: 7. From germline, CDR1 is WSHSY and CDR2 SAAADI.

The table lists this clone with a count of one. V is TRBV30 and J is TRBJ1-1; TRBD1 agrees at 9 bases. Germline lookup yields CDR1 GTSNPN and CDR2 SVGIG (reference sequence). Trimming took 3 bases from V and 5 from J; bases not matched to a gene: 7. There are 14 residues in the CDR3. CDR3 region: CAWSAWTGETEAFF. DNA of the CDR3: TGTGCCTGGAGCGCCTGGACAGGGGAGACTGAAGCTTTCTTT.

This clone was counted between two and nine times. V and J are TRBV28 and TRBJ1-5, with 9 bases lining up with TRBD1. This CDR3 comprises 16 residues. The germline V gene encodes CDR1 MDHEN and CDR2 SYDVKM. The ends lost 5 bases at V and 3 bases at J; junction bases unmatched: 8. DNA of the CDR3: TGTGCCAGCAGTCCCCCCAGGGACAGGGACAATCAGCCCCAGCATTTT. The encoded protein is CASSPPRDRDNQPQHF.

This chain uses TRBV3-1 (or the pseudogene TRBV3-2) with TRBJ2-3; D is unresolved. There are 16 residues in the CDR3. Germline CDR1 is LGHDT and CDR2 is YNNKEL (reference sequence). With 4 bases removed from V and 1 base from J, the gap between germline ends came to 15 bases. The DNA for the CDR3 is TGTGCCAGCAGCCCTATACTTAGATTTGGCACAGATACGCAGTATTTT. Its protein product is CASSPILRFGTDTQYF.

The genes are TRBV7-3 and TRBJ2-3; 9 bases line up with TRBD1. Germline values: CDR1 SGHTA, CDR2 FQGTGA. This CDR3 has 16 residues. V lost 5 bases and J lost 6; bases outside the gene matches: 12. CDR3 sequence: CASSRSSGTGTDTQYF. The CDR3 DNA follows: TGTGCCAGCAGCCGCAGTTCGGGGACAGGGACCGATACGCAGTATTTT.

The chain employs TRBV5-1 and TRBJ2-1, with TRBD2 identical over 7 bases. The CDR3 covers 14 residues. V shed 4 bases and J 2 bases; nucleotides not matched to a gene: 3. The germline gives CDR1 SGHRS, CDR2 YFSETQ. Written as DNA, the CDR3 is TGCGCCAGCAGCGACGGGGGGACCTACAATGAGCAGTTCTTC. This translates into CASSDGGTYNEQFF.

This clone was observed a single time. V is TRBV5-1 and J is TRBJ2-7; possibly TRBD2 for D (6 bases). Trimming removed 1 base at V and 1 base at J, with 12 bases between. This CDR3 region has 15 residues. CDR1 is SGHRS and CDR2 is YFSETQ in the germline V gene. In nucleotides, the CDR3 is TGCGCCAGCAGCTTGTCCCGGGAGAGGTCCTACGAGCAGTACTTC. Protein sequence: CASSLSRERSYEQYF. Variable domain in full (rest from reference TRBV5-1 and TRBJ2-7): KAGVTQTPRYLIKTRGQQVTLSCSPISGHRSVSWYQQTPGQGLQFLFEYFSETQRNKGNFPGRFSGRQFSNSRSEMNVSTLELGDSALYLCASSLSRERSYEQYFGPGTRLTVT.

This chain connects TRBV6-5 to TRBJ2-6, with D maybe TRBD1 (5 bases). Germline lookup yields CDR1 MNHEY and CDR2 SVGAGI. Between the trimmed V and J ends, which lost 2 bases and 4 bases, there was a span of 12 bases. This CDR3 has 16 amino acids. CDR3 bases: TGTGCCAGCAGTTACAACAGGCTGAGAGGGGCCAACGTCCTGACTTTC. This encodes CASSYNRLRGANVLTF.